One sample yielded the 30 T cell receptor beta chains listed below, sequenced in a study of beta chain features in type 1 diabetes. The whole isolated RNA underwent reverse transcription, so sequencing captured expressed TCRB transcripts. Generated by immunoSEQ multiplex PCR, the TCRdb table keeps only in-frame clones and is missing some. Among approximately 470,000 clones listed, approximately 28% were seen once. Sequencing was done on a sample of naive CD4+ T cells from blood. Receptors originate from a man aged 18 to 29 in good health.

This clone was counted once. The V and J genes are TRBV5-1 and TRBJ2-1; 10 bases map to TRBD2. The CDR3 is 16 amino acids. Germline V gene lookup returns CDR1 SGHRS and CDR2 YFSETQ. J lost 5 bases, V lost 2 bases, and 7 bases had no gene match. The CDR3 here is CASSFLAGDRNNEQFF. The CDR3 region has the DNA TGCGCCAGCAGCTTCCTAGCGGGAGATCGGAACAATGAGCAGTTCTTC.

The J gene is TRBJ2-4, the V gene TRBV6-1, with unresolved D. CDR3 size: 12 residues. Per germline, CDR1 MNHNS and CDR2 SASEGT. With 7 bases removed from V and 5 bases from J, the gap between germline ends came to 9 bases. This chain's CDR3 is CASMWVENIQYF. The CDR3 region has the DNA TGTGCCAGCATGTGGGTCGAAAACATTCAGTACTTC.

This chain links TRBV25-1 with TRBJ2-5; 11 nucleotides align to TRBD2. Germline CDR1 reads MGHDK; CDR2 reads SYGVNS. With V trimmed by 5 bases and J by 4 bases, 6 bases remained unmatched. The CDR3 sequence is 15 residues long. The CDR3 spells CASSRLAGRIETQYF. In DNA form, the CDR3 reads TGTGCCAGCAGTAGACTAGCGGGAAGGATAGAGACCCAGTACTTC. Supplemented by reference TRBV25-1 and TRBJ2-5, the full variable domain reads EADIYQTPRYLVIGTGKKITLECSQTMGHDKMYWYQQDPGMELHLIHYSYGVNSTEKGDLSSESTVSRIRTEHFPLTLESARPSHTSQYLCASSRLAGRIETQYFGPGTRLLVL.

V usage is TRBV20-1 and J usage is TRBJ2-2, with unresolved D. This CDR3 comprises 11 residues. Trimming stripped 4 bases from V and 11 bases from J, with 11 bases between. Germline CDR1 reads DFQATT; CDR2 reads SNEGSKA (reference sequence). The CDR3 sequence is CSATAAAELFF. In nucleotides, the CDR3 is TGCAGTGCTACCGCGGCGGCAGAGCTGTTTTTT.

On this clone itself: The sample carries other DNA sequences with the same CDR3. V and J are TRBV29-1 and TRBJ2-3; D unresolved. The CDR3 loop spans 11 amino acids. Germline CDR1 SQVTM, CDR2 ANQGSEA. The V end was cut by 4 bases, the J end by 0 bases, with 2 bases between. The CDR3 region is CSVGSTDTQYF. As DNA, the CDR3 is TGCAGCGTTGGTAGCACAGATACGCAGTATTTT.

The chain is built from TRBV4-1 and TRBJ1-5, with D possibly being TRBD1 (6 bases). V lost 1 base to trimming and J lost 5 bases, with 12 bases between them. CDR3 length: 15 residues. Germline V gene sequence: CDR1 MGHRA, CDR2 YSYEKL. CDR3 sequence reads: CASSQGYRAYQPQHF. CDR3 bases: TGCGCCAGCAGCCAAGGGTACAGGGCGTATCAGCCCCAGCATTTT.

The genes are TRBV9 and TRBJ2-7; D uncertain. V dropped 0 bases and J dropped 0 bases, with 7 bases sitting between them. Germline loops: CDR1 SGDLS, CDR2 YYNGEE. The CDR3 is 14 residues long. The CDR3 region is CASSVGLASYEQYF. DNA for the CDR3: TGTGCCAGCAGCGTAGGGTTGGCCTCCTACGAGCAGTACTTC.

The sample holds a few counts of this clone. This chain links TRBV7-9 with TRBJ2-3; TRBD2 aligns across 7 bases. There are 16 residues in the CDR3. Germline loops: CDR1 SEHNR, CDR2 FQNEAQ (reference sequence). V was pared by 5 bases and J by 0 bases, with 8 bases of the junction left unmatched. The CDR3 loop is CASSTQTSFSTDTQYF. In DNA form, the CDR3 reads TGTGCCAGCAGCACACAGACTAGCTTCAGCACAGATACGCAGTATTTT.

The chain couples TRBV30 to TRBJ2-1; 7 nucleotides align to TRBD1. CDR1 and CDR2 from the germline V gene are GTSNPN and SVGIG (reference sequence). The CDR3 is 13 residues long. The junction had 4 bases not matched to a gene; V was cut back by 8 bases and J by 0 bases. The CDR3 loop reads CAVGTVSYNEQFF. The CDR3 DNA is TGTGCCGTGGGGACAGTCTCCTACAATGAGCAGTTCTTC.

The chain recombines TRBV29-1 with TRBJ2-5; D may be TRBD2 (5 bases). Trimming left V 8 bases short and J 2 bases short, with 12 bases between. There are 12 residues in the CDR3. Per the germline V gene, CDR1 is SQVTM and CDR2 is ANQGSEA. The CDR3 bases are TGCAGCTTGAGGGCTTCACAAGAGACCCAGTACTTC. Translation: CSLRASQETQYF.

This clone occurred a few times. The chain joins TRBV15 to TRBJ2-5; D is unclear. CDR1 and CDR2 from the germline V gene are LNHNV and YYDKDF (reference sequence). Trimming took 2 bases from V and 3 from J, leaving 7 bases between them. The CDR3 covers 13 residues. CDR3 nucleotides: TGTGCCACCAGCAGACAGCGTGAAGAGACCCAGTACTTC. It codes for CATSRQREETQYF. Using reference TRBV15 and TRBJ2-5 for the parts outside the CDR3, the full variable domain is DAMVIQNPRYQVTQFGKPVTLSCSQTLNHNVMYWYQQKSSQAPKLLFHYYDKDFNNEADTPDNFQSRRPNTSFCFLDIRSPGLGDTAMYLCATSRQREETQYFGPGTRLLVL.

There are a few counts of this clone. The chain is built from TRBV30 and TRBJ2-1, with D possibly TRBD1 on 7 matching bases. This CDR3 has 14 residues. V was trimmed by 3 bases and J by 5 bases, leaving 14 bases between them. CDR1 GTSNPN and CDR2 SVGIG come from the germline V gene (reference sequence). CDR3 sequence reads: CAWRRDSKNNEQFF. CDR3 nucleotide sequence: TGTGCCTGGAGGCGGGACAGTAAAAACAATGAGCAGTTCTTC.

This clone has more than one count but fewer than ten. The chain couples TRBV29-1 to TRBJ1-4, with a possible D match to TRBD1 (5 bases). The CDR3 sequence is 13 residues long. Trimming took off 4 bases at V and 8 bases at J, with 14 bases between the two ends. Germline V gene sequence: CDR1 SQVTM, CDR2 ANQGSEA. Here the CDR3 DNA reads TGCAGCGTTGCCAGGGTGGTAGGGGAAAAACTGTTTTTT. It codes for CSVARVVGEKLFF.

This clone was seen only a few times. This chain uses TRBV28 with TRBJ2-1; D is unresolved. CDR3 size: 10 residues. Germline-derived CDR1 and CDR2 are MDHEN and SYDVKM. Between the trimmed V and J ends, which lost 8 bases and 8 bases, there was a span of 7 bases. CDR3 nucleotides: TGTGCCAGCGGACGGGATGAGCAGTTCTTC. Protein: CASGRDEQFF.

The chain links TRBV7-2 to TRBJ2-5; 8 bases are shared with TRBD1. The J segment lost 5 bases and the V segment lost 6 bases, leaving 14 bases of the junction unmatched. Germline CDR1 SGHTA, CDR2 FQGNSA. The CDR3 covers 16 residues. The CDR3 bases are TGTGCCAGCAGTCCGCAGCAGGGGGCGCGGGTGGAGACCCAGTACTTC. It encodes CASSPQQGARVETQYF.

This clone was detected only a few times. The chain recombines TRBV28 with TRBJ2-1; D remains unclear. V lost 3 bases and J 5 bases, leaving 14 bases between the germline ends. CDR1 is MDHEN, CDR2 SYDVKM, per germline. This CDR3 contains 15 residues. The DNA for the CDR3 is TGTGCCAGCAGTTTTGATCGGTGGGCAAACAATGAGCAGTTCTTC. Residues: CASSFDRWANNEQFF. Combining the CDR3 with reference TRBV28 and TRBJ2-1 gives the whole variable domain DVKVTQSSRYLVKRTGEKVFLECVQDMDHENMFWYRQDPGLGLRLIYFSYDVKMKEKGDIPEGYSVSREKKERFSLILESASTNQTSMYLCASSFDRWANNEQFFGPGTRLTVL.

The chain carries TRBV28 and TRBJ2-4; possibly TRBD1 for D (6 bases). Germline CDR1 and CDR2: MDHEN and SYDVKM. This CDR3 has 14 amino acids. Deletions cut 6 bases from V and 8 bases from J, with 17 bases between. The CDR3 protein is CASRDSPSRDIQYF. The CDR3 bases are TGTGCCAGCAGGGACAGTCCCTCGCGGGACATTCAGTACTTC.

This clone was seen a handful of times. V and J are TRBV7-6 and TRBJ2-3; 7 nucleotides align to TRBD2. This CDR3 has 13 amino acids. Germline V CDR1 and CDR2: SGHVS, FNYEAQ. Trimming at V came to 4 bases and at J to 2 bases, leaving 0 bases not matched to a gene. As DNA, the CDR3 is TGTGCCAGCAGCTGGGACTACACAGATACGCAGTATTTT. Its translation is CASSWDYTDTQYF.

There are a few counts of this clone. The rearrangement uses TRBV2 and TRBJ2-3; D remains ambiguous. The CDR3 totals 12 residues. CDR1 and CDR2 from the germline V gene are SNHLY and FYNNEI. Trimming cost V 7 bases and J 5 bases, with 10 bases left between them. The CDR3 is CASTNSGDTQYF. DNA for the CDR3: TGTGCCAGCACCAATTCGGGAGATACGCAGTATTTT.

This clone was counted only a few times. This sequence joins TRBV30 and TRBJ2-7, with 7 bases fitting TRBD1. The length of the CDR3 is 12 residues. With 0 bases clipped from V and 5 bases from J, the junction kept 1 base outside the gene matches. Germline loops: CDR1 GTSNPN, CDR2 SVGIG (reference sequence). The CDR3 DNA is TGTGCCTGGAGTGTCGGACAGGACGAGCAGTACTTC. Residues: CAWSVGQDEQYF. The variable domain in full, completed from reference TRBV30 and TRBJ2-7, reads SQTIHQWPATLVQPVGSPLSLECTVEGTSNPNLYWYRQAAGRGLQLLFYSVGIGQISSEVPQNLSASRPQDRQFILSSKKLLLSDSGFYLCAWSVGQDEQYFGPGTRLTVT.

A few counts support this clone. The CDR3 spells CAFGQPNQPQHF. The CDR3 nucleotides are TGTGCCTTCGGACAGCCCAATCAGCCCCAGCATTTT. V usage is TRBV30 and J usage is TRBJ1-5; TRBD1 might be the D (6 bases). This CDR3 contains 12 residues. Germline V gene data show CDR1 as GTSNPN and CDR2 as SVGIG (reference sequence). Trimming took off 7 bases at V and 3 bases at J, with 10 bases between the two ends.

J is TRBJ1-1 and V is TRBV5-1, with TRBD1 as a possible D gene (5 bases). In germline, CDR1 is SGHRS, CDR2 YFSETQ. The CDR3 consists of 14 residues. V gave up 2 bases and J gave up 4 bases, with 12 bases separating them. CDR3 nucleotides: TGCGCCAGCAGCTTCGCCCCAGGGACCACTGAAGCTTTCTTT. Translation gives CASSFAPGTTEAFF. Full variable domain (remainder filled in from reference TRBV5-1 and TRBJ1-1): KAGVTQTPRYLIKTRGQQVTLSCSPISGHRSVSWYQQTPGQGLQFLFEYFSETQRNKGNFPGRFSGRQFSNSRSEMNVSTLELGDSALYLCASSFAPGTTEAFFGQGTRLTVV.

This chain connects TRBV2 to TRBJ2-1, with 13 bases that match TRBD2. CDR1 is SNHLY, CDR2 FYNNEI, per germline. The CDR3 extends over 16 amino acids. The trim removed 4 bases at V and 9 bases at J, leaving 9 bases unmatched. CDR3 residues: CASSGQLAGGLSEQFF. CDR3 sequence (DNA): TGTGCCAGCAGTGGGCAACTAGCGGGAGGGCTTAGTGAGCAGTTCTTC.

The chain couples TRBV7-9 to TRBJ2-5, with D possibly called TRBD1 or TRBD2 (5 bases each). From germline, CDR1 is SEHNR and CDR2 FQNEAQ (reference sequence). The CDR3 covers 14 residues. V lost 1 base and J 9 bases, leaving 15 bases between the germline ends. The CDR3 protein is CASSLVQGRSSQYF. The CDR3 DNA is TGTGCCAGCAGCTTAGTCCAGGGACGTTCGTCCCAGTACTTC.

There are a few counts of this clone. The genes are TRBV23-1 and TRBJ2-5, with 7 bases identical to TRBD1. TRBV23-1 counts as an open reading frame of uncertain function. With 6 bases clipped from V and 1 base from J, the junction kept 11 bases outside the gene matches. The CDR3 covers 16 residues. CDR3 DNA sequence: TGCGCCAGCAGACGGACAGGCGATACACTCCAAGAGACCCAGTACTTC. Protein: CASRRTGDTLQETQYF.

This clone was detected a few times. The CDR3 sequence: CASSPRPAANEKLFF. The CDR3 bases are TGTGCCAGCAGCCCACGCCCGGCAGCTAATGAAAAACTGTTTTTT. The V gene is TRBV5-6, the J gene TRBJ1-4; D is undetermined. The CDR3 length is 15 residues. Germline V gene sequence: CDR1 SGHDT, CDR2 YYEEEE. V lost 4 bases to trimming and J lost 3 bases, with 13 bases between them.

The chain carries TRBV5-4 and TRBJ2-5, with D perhaps assigned TRBD1 or TRBD2 (5 bases each). V lost 5 bases and J 7 bases, leaving 15 bases between the germline ends. Germline-derived CDR1 and CDR2 are SGHNT and YYREEE (reference sequence). The CDR3 has 13 residues. The CDR3 spells CASREDTGGTQYF. DNA of the CDR3: TGTGCCAGCAGGGAGGACACAGGAGGGACCCAGTACTTC.

This clone has only a few counts. V is TRBV15 and J is TRBJ2-2; the D gene is possibly TRBD2 (5 bases). V was trimmed by 0 bases and J by 9 bases, leaving 8 bases between them. This CDR3 is built from 13 residues. Germline loops: CDR1 LNHNV, CDR2 YYDKDF (reference sequence). The CDR3 is CATSRDPGRELFF. The CDR3 nucleotides read TGTGCCACCAGCAGAGATCCCGGGAGGGAGCTGTTTTTT.

V and J are TRBV30 and TRBJ1-3; D is unclear. CDR1 is GTSNPN, CDR2 SVGIG, per germline (reference sequence). This CDR3 region has 13 residues. V was shortened by 8 bases and J by 3 bases, with 14 bases between the two germline ends. The CDR3 spells CAKGYSRGNTIYF. The CDR3 bases are TGTGCCAAGGGCTACAGCCGTGGAAACACCATATATTTT.

The chain is built from TRBV10-3 and TRBJ2-7, with 10 bases matching TRBD1. The CDR3 sequence is 14 residues long. J gave up 4 bases and V 4 bases, and 4 bases lay outside the gene matches. Looked up from germline, CDR1 is ENHRY and CDR2 is SYGVKD. CDR3 loop: CAISGQGAGYEQYF. The CDR3 DNA sequence: TGTGCCATCAGTGGACAGGGGGCGGGGTACGAGCAGTACTTC.